This T cell receptor (beta chain) stems from a study of blood T cell repertoires in COVID-19. Across the study: Acute and convalescent COVID-19 samples came from the United States, Italy and Spain. In each case, the material was cDNA or gDNA derived from T cells, B-cell-depleted T cells, or PBMCs.

This clone appeared a few times. Trimming removed 1 base at V and 4 bases at J, with 7 bases between. CDR1 and CDR2 (germline): SEHNR, FQNEAQ (reference sequence). The CDR3 consists of 13 residues. As processed by the authors: From reference gene primer amplification, estimates of nucleated cell counts were derived. Method: immunoSEQ multiplex PCR; TCRdb's copy keeps in-frame clones and lacks some. V, J and clone size reflect that table, while D and trimming were determined from the DNA. The data contain about 220,000 clones, 80% of them singletons. This chain connects TRBV7-9 to TRBJ1-1; D is unresolved. The clonotype was recovered from a human donor in a cohort sampled during active COVID-19. Sequencing was performed on peripheral blood. The CDR3 sequence: CASSLVAVTEAFF. The CDR3 DNA follows: TGTGCCAGCAGCTTAGTGGCGGTCACTGAAGCTTTCTTT. The complete variable domain, with remaining parts taken from reference TRBV7-9 and TRBJ1-1, reads DTGVSQNPRHKITKRGQNVTFRCDPISEHNRLYWYRQTLGQGPEFLTYFQNEAQLEKSRLLSDRFSAERPKGSFSTLEIQRTEQGDSAMYLCASSLVAVTEAFFGQGTRLTVV.